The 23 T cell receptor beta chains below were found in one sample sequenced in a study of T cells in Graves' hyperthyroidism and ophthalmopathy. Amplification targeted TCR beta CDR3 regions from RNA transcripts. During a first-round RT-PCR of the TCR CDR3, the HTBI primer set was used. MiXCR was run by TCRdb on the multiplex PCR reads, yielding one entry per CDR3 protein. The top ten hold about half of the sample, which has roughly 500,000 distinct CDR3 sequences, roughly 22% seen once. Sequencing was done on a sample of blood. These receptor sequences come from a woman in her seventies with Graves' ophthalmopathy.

The chain's CDR3 is CASSDTLASSEQYF. The CDR3, as DNA: TGTGCCAGCAGCGACACTCTAGCGAGTAGCGAGCAGTACTTC. The rearrangement uses TRBV5-8 and TRBJ2-7; a weak D match, TRBD2 (6 bases). CDR3 size: 14 residues. Germline V CDR1 and CDR2: SGHTS, YDEGEE. V was pared by 4 bases and J by 6 bases, with 17 bases between.

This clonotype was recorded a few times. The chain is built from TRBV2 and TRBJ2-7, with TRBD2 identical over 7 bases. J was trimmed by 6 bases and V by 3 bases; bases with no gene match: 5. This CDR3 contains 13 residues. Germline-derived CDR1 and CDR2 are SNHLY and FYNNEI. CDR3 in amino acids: CASSDLGTTEQYF. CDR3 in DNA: TGTGCCAGCAGTGACCTCGGGACTACCGAGCAGTACTTC.

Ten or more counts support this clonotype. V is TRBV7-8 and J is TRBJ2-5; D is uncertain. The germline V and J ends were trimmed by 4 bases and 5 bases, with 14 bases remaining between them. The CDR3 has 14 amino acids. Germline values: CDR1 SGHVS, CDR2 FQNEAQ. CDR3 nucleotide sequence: TGTGCCAGCAGCTCCTCCGGAAGACGCGAGACCCAGTACTTC. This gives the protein CASSSSGRRETQYF.

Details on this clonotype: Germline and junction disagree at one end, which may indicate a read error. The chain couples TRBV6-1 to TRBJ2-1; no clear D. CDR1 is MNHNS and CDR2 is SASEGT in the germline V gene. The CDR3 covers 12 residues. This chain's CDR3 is CASSLLYNERFF. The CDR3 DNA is TGTGCCAGCAGTCTTCTCTACAATGAGCGGTTCTTC.

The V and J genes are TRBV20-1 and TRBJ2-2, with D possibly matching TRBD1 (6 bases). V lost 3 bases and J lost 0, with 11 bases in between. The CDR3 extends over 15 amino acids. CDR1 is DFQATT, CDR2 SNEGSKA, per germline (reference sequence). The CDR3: CSARPGHSNTGELFF. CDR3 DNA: TGCAGTGCTAGGCCGGGACACTCGAACACCGGGGAGCTGTTTTTT.

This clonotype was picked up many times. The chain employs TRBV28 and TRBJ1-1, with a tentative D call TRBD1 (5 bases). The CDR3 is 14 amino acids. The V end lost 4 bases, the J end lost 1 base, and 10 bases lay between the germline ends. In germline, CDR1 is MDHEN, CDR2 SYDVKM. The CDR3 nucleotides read TGTGCCAGCAGTTGGGGGGGGTCGAACACTGAAGCTTTCTTT. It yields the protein CASSWGGSNTEAFF.

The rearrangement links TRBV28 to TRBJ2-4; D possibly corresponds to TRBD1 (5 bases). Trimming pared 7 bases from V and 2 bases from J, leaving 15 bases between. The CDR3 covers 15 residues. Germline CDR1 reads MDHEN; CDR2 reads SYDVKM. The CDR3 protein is CASNPLQGTKNIQYF. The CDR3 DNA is TGTGCCAGCAACCCCCTGCAGGGAACCAAAAACATTCAGTACTTC.

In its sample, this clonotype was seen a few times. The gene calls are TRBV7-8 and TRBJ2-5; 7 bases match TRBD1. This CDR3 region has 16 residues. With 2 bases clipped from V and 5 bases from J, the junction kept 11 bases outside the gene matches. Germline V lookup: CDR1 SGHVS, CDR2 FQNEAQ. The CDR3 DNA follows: TGTGCCAGCAGCTTACTACTGGGACAGAGATGGGAGACCCAGTACTTC. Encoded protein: CASSLLLGQRWETQYF.

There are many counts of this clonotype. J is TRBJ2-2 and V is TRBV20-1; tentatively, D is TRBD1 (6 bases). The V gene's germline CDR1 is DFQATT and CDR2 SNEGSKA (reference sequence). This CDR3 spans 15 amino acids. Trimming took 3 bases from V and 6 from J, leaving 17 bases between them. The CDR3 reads CSARSPRGSSGELFF. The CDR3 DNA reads TGCAGTGCTAGGTCCCCTAGGGGGAGTTCCGGGGAGCTGTTTTTT.

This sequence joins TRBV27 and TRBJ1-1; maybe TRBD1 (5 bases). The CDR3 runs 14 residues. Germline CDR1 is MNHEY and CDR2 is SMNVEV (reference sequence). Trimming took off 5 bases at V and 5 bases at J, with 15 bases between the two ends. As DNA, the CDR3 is TGTGCCAGCAGTAGTAGGGCAGGGCGGACTGAAGCTTTCTTT. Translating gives CASSSRAGRTEAFF.

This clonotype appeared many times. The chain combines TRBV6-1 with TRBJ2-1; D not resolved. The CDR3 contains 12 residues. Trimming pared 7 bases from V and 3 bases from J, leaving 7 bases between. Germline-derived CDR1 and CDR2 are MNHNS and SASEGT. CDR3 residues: CASKFSYNEQFF. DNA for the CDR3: TGTGCCAGCAAATTCAGCTACAATGAGCAGTTCTTC.

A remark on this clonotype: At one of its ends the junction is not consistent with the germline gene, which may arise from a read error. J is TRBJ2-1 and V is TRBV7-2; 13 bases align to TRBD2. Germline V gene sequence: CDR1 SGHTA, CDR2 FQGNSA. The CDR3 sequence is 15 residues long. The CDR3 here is CVSSFRTSGRLEQFF. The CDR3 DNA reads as TGTGTCAGCAGCTTTCGGACTAGCGGGAGACTTGAGCAGTTCTTC.

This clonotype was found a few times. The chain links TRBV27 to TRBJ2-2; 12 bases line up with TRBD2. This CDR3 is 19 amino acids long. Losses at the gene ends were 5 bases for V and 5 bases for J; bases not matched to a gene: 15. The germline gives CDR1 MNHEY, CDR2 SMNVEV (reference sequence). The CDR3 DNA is TGTGCCAGCAGTCCCCCGGAAGGGACTAGCGGGTCTTGGACCGGGGAGCTGTTTTTT. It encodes CASSPPEGTSGSWTGELFF.

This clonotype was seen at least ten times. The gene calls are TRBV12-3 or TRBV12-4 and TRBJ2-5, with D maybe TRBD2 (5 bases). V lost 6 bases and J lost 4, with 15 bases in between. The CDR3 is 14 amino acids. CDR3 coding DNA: TGTGCCAGCAGCCCGGACTTTACCGGAGAGACCCAGTACTTC. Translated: CASSPDFTGETQYF.

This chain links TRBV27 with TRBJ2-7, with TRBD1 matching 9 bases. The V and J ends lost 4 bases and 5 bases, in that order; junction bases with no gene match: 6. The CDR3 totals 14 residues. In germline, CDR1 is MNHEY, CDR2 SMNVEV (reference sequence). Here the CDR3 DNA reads TGTGCCAGCAGTTATGGACAGGGGCTTAACGAGCAGTACTTC. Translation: CASSYGQGLNEQYF.

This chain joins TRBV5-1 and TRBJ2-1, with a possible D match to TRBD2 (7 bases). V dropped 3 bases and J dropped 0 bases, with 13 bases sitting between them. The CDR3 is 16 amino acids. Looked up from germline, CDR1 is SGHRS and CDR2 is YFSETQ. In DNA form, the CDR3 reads TGCGCCAGCAGCTCAGGAGGGGGGGGCTCCTACAATGAGCAGTTCTTC. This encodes CASSSGGGGSYNEQFF.

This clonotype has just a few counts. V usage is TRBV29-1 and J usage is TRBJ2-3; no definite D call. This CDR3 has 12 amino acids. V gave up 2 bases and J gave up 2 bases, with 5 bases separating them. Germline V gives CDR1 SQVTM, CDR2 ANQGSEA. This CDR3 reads CSVESSTDTQYF. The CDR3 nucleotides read TGCAGCGTTGAATCTTCCACAGATACGCAGTATTTT.

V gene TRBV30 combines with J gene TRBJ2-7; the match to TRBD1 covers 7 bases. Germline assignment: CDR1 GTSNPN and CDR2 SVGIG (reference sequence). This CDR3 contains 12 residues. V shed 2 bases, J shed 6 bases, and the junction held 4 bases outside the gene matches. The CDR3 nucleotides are TGTGCCTGGAGTCCACAGGGGAGCGAGCAGTACTTC. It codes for CAWSPQGSEQYF.

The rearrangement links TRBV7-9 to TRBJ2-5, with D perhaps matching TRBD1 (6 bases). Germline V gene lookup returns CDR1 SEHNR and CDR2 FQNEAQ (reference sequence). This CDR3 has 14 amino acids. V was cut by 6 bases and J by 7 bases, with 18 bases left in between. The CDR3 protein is CASSRQVHRGTQYF. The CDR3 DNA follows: TGTGCCAGCAGTCGACAGGTCCATCGGGGGACCCAGTACTTC.

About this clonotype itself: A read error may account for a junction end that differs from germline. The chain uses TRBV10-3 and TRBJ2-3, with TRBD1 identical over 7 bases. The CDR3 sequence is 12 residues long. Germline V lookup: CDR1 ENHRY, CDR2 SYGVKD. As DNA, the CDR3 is TGTGCCATCAGGGGGACAGACGATATGCAGTATTTT. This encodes CAIRGTDDMQYF.

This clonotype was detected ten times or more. The CDR3 reads CASSQEGQETQYF. The DNA for the CDR3 is TGTGCCAGCAGCCAAGAGGGGCAAGAGACCCAGTACTTC. The chain uses TRBV3-1 and TRBJ2-5; no clear D gene. The CDR3 has 13 residues. The ends were cut back, 0 bases at V and 2 bases at J, with 4 bases in the middle. Germline loops: CDR1 LGHDT, CDR2 YNNKEL (reference sequence).

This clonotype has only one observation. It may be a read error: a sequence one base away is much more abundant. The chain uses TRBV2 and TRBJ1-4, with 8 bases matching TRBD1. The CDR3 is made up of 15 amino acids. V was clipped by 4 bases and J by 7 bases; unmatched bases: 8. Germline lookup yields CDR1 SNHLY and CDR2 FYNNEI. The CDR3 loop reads CASSGHAGGGEKLFF. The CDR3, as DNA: TGTGCCAGCAGTGGCCATGCAGGGGGCGGTGAAAAACTGTTTTTT.

The CDR3 spells CASSILLTGGGEQYF. In nucleotides, the CDR3 is TGTGCCAGTAGTATCCTCCTGACAGGGGGCGGCGAGCAGTACTTC. This rearrangement joins TRBV19 to TRBJ2-7, with 10 bases aligning to TRBD1. Germline V gene data show CDR1 as LNHDA and CDR2 as SQIVND (reference sequence). The length of the CDR3 is 15 residues. Losses at the gene ends were 3 bases for V and 6 bases for J; bases not matched to a gene: 8.